This TCR beta chain came from a study of T cells in Graves' hyperthyroidism and ophthalmopathy. Study at large: Pretreatment peripheral blood was obtained at initial diagnosis.

Reasons for excluding patients were uncontrolled infection, other autoimmune disease, pregnancy or lactation. Whole-study results and caveats: Ophthalmopathy and stable hyperthyroidism were separated by a 13 V-J model.

Germline loops: CDR1 SGHTA, CDR2 FQGTGA. The CDR3 covers 15 residues. V was trimmed by 1 base and J by 2 bases, leaving 8 bases between them. This clonotype has only a few counts. Its antigen is as yet unknown. From RNA transcripts, TCR beta CDR3 regions were amplified. TCR CDR3 underwent first-round RT-PCR with the HTBI primer set. TCRdb re-called the multiplex PCR reads through MiXCR, storing one row per CDR3 protein. The sample includes about 500,000 distinct CDR3 sequences, 15% to 20% of them seen just once. This sequence originates from a woman in her twenties or thirties with Graves' ophthalmopathy. Specimen: blood. V gene TRBV7-3 combines with J gene TRBJ1-4; no clear D. In DNA form, the CDR3 reads TGTGCCAGCAGCTTAAGTCCGGCTACTAATGAAAAACTGTTTTTT. It is translated as CASSLSPATNEKLFF. Full variable domain (rest looked up from reference TRBV7-3 and TRBJ1-4): GAGVSQTPSNKVTEKGKYVELRCDPISGHTALYWYRQSLGQGPEFLIYFQGTGAADDSGLPNDRFFAVRPEGSVSTLKIQRTERGDSAVYLCASSLSPATNEKLFFGSGTQLSVL.